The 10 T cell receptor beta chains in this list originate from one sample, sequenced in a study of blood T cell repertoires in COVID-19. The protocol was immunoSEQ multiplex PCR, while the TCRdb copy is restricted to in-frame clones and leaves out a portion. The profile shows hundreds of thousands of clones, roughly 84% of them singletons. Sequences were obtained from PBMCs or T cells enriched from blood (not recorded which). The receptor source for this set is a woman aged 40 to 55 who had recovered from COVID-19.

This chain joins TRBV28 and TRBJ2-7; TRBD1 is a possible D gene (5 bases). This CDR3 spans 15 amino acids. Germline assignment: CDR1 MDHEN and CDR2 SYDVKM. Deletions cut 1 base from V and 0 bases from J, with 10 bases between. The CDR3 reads CASSLLTAPSYEQYF. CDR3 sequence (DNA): TGTGCCAGCAGTTTATTGACAGCACCCTCCTACGAGCAGTACTTC.

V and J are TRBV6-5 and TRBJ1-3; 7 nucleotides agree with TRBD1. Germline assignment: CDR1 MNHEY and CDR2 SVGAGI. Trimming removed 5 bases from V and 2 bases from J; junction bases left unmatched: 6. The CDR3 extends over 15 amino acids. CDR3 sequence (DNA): TGTGCCAGCAGTCCAAGCGGACAGGCTGGAAACACCATATATTTT. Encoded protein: CASSPSGQAGNTIYF.

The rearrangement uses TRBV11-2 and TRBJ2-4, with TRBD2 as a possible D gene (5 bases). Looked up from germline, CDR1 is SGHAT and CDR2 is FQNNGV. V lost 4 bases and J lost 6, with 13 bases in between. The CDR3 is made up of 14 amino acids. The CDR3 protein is CASSSSGWGNIQYF. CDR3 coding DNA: TGTGCCAGCAGCTCCTCGGGGTGGGGAAACATTCAGTACTTC.

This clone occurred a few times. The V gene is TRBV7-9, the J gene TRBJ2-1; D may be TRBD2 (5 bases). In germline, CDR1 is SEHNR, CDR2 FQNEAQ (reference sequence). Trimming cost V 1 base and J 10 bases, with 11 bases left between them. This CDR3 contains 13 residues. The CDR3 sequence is CASSLEGAAEQFF. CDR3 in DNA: TGTGCCAGCAGCTTAGAAGGAGCGGCCGAGCAGTTCTTC.

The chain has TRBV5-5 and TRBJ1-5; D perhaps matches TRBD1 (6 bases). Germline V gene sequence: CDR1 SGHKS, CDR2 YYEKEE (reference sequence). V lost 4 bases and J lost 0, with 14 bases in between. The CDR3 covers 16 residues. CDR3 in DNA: TGTGCCAGCAGCCCGGACAGATCTTATAGCAATCAGCCCCAGCATTTT. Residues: CASSPDRSYSNQPQHF.

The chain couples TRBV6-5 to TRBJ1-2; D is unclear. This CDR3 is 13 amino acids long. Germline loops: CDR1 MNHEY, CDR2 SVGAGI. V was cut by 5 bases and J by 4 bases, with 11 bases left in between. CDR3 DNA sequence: TGTGCCAGCAGTCCTAAAGCACCCTATGGCTACACCTTC. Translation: CASSPKAPYGYTF.

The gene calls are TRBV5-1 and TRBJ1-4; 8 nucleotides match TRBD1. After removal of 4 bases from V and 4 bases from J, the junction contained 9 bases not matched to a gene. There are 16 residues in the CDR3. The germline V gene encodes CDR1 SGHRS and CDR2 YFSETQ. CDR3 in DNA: TGCGCCAGCAGCGGGACAGGTTCCCTAGGTAATGAAAAACTGTTTTTT. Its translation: CASSGTGSLGNEKLFF.

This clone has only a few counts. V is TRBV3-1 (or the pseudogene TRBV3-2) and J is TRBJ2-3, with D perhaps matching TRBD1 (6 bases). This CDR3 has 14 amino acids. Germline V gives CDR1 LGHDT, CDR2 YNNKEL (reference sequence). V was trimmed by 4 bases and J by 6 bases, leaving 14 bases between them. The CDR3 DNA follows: TGTGCCAGCAGCCGAGTCCTGGGGGCCGATACGCAGTATTTT. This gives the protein CASSRVLGADTQYF.

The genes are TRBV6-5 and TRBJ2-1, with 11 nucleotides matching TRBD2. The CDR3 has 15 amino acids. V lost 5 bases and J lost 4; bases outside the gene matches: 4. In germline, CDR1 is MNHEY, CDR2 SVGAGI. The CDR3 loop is CASSRGLAEYNEQFF. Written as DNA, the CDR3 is TGTGCCAGCAGTCGGGGACTAGCGGAGTACAATGAGCAGTTCTTC.

DNA of the CDR3: TGTGCCAGCAGTGCCGGGCCCCGGGGAGGAGATACGCAGTATTTT. Translating it yields CASSAGPRGGDTQYF. This chain connects TRBV13 to TRBJ2-3; maybe TRBD2 (6 bases). This CDR3 contains 15 residues. With 6 bases removed from V and 5 bases from J, the gap between germline ends came to 18 bases. Germline lookup yields CDR1 PRHDT and CDR2 FYEKMQ (reference sequence).